The T cell receptor (beta chain) described here comes from a study of cytomegalovirus exposure and HLA in healthy donors. PCR used 60 Vbeta primers and 13 Jbeta primers. Assay used: immunoSEQ multiplex PCR; TCRdb lists only in-frame clones, some missing. The table lists some 190,000 clones, around 80% of them singletons. The CDR3 runs to 14 residues. Germline V gene sequence: CDR1 SQVTM, CDR2 ANQGSEA. The ends were cut back, 0 bases at V and 8 bases at J, with 14 bases in the middle. Source material: PBMCs. The sequence came from a man aged 40-50 years in good health and CMV-seronegative. The genes are TRBV29-1 and TRBJ2-4; D gene uncertain. CDR3: CSVEDAMHRDIQYF. The CDR3, as DNA: TGCAGCGTTGAAGACGCCATGCATCGAGACATTCAGTACTTC.